A single sample is the source of the 26 T cell receptor beta chains below, sequenced in a study of a mutant IDH1 vaccine in newly diagnosed glioma. The protocol was immunoSEQ multiplex PCR, while the TCRdb copy is restricted to in-frame clones and leaves out a portion. The table lists 99,000 or so clones, 70% to 90% of them singletons. Indicated time point: baseline, week 1 (first vaccination visit). Sample treatment: pre-vaccination baseline after standard-of-care therapy. The material was PBMCs, obtained from a glioma patient treated with radiotherapy, temozolomide or both. These receptors came from a woman between 45 and 60 years old with glioma.

The CDR3 DNA follows: TGTGCCAGCAGTTTTAGCGGGACCCTCAGTGCCCAGTACTTC. Translated, it gives CASSFSGTLSAQYF. V usage is TRBV7-2 and J usage is TRBJ2-5; 8 bases line up with TRBD2. After removal of 6 bases from V and 9 bases from J, the junction contained 12 bases not matched to a gene. The CDR3 contains 14 residues. Per germline, CDR1 SGHTA and CDR2 FQGNSA.

The chain recombines TRBV27 with TRBJ1-4; the D gene is possibly TRBD1 (5 bases). Germline V lookup: CDR1 MNHEY, CDR2 SMNVEV (reference sequence). The germline V and J ends were trimmed by 7 bases and 3 bases, with 12 bases remaining between them. This CDR3 region has 14 residues. The CDR3 bases are TGTGCCAGCACTCCGACAGTCTCTAATGAAAAACTGTTTTTT. Its translation is CASTPTVSNEKLFF.

This clone was seen just once. The chain recombines TRBV9 with TRBJ2-1; no firm D call. This CDR3 has 15 residues. Per germline, CDR1 SGDLS and CDR2 YYNGEE. Trimming removed 4 bases at V and 4 bases at J, with 15 bases between. Here the CDR3 DNA reads TGTGCCAGCAGCCCCTACCCTACTTCATACAATGAGCAGTTCTTC. Its protein product is CASSPYPTSYNEQFF.

V is TRBV28 and J is TRBJ2-1; D unresolved. V lost 3 bases and J 14 bases, leaving 11 bases between the germline ends. This CDR3 region has 11 residues. The germline V gene encodes CDR1 MDHEN and CDR2 SYDVKM. The CDR3 DNA reads TGTGCCAGCAGTTTTGGAATTCACGAGTTCTTC. As protein: CASSFGIHEFF.

The genes are TRBV14 and TRBJ2-7; D not resolved. V was cut by 5 bases and J by 3 bases, with 11 bases left in between. Germline V gives CDR1 SGHDN, CDR2 FVKESK. CDR3 size: 13 residues. This chain's CDR3 is CASSFGRFYEQYF. For the CDR3, the DNA is TGTGCCAGCAGCTTTGGGCGATTCTACGAGCAGTACTTC.

This clone occurred once. J is TRBJ2-5 and V is TRBV5-1; the D is unclear. This CDR3 has 12 residues. The germline V gene encodes CDR1 SGHRS and CDR2 YFSETQ. The germline V and J ends were trimmed by 1 base and 3 bases, with 4 bases remaining between them. Here the CDR3 reads CASSLPKETQYF. CDR3 DNA: TGCGCCAGCAGCTTGCCGAAAGAGACCCAGTACTTC.

This sequence joins TRBV6-6 and TRBJ1-5; no definite D call. Germline V CDR1 and CDR2: MNHNY, SVGAGI (reference sequence). Trimming removed 5 bases from V and 5 bases from J, with 10 bases in between. The CDR3 extends over 13 amino acids. The CDR3 coding sequence is TGTGCCAGCAGTATGGCGTCGGATCAGCCCCAGCATTTT. Translated: CASSMASDQPQHF.

This rearrangement joins TRBV18 to TRBJ1-1; tentatively, D is TRBD1 (6 bases). The CDR3 runs to 14 residues. CDR1 KGHSH and CDR2 LQKENI come from the germline V gene. The V end was cut by 3 bases, the J end by 3 bases, with 11 bases between. CDR3 nucleotides: TGTGCCAGCTCACCCAGGGGAGCGTACACTGAAGCTTTCTTT. It is translated as CASSPRGAYTEAFF.

The rearrangement uses TRBV4-1 and TRBJ2-1; 11 bases are a match to TRBD2. The V segment lost 4 bases and the J segment 7 bases; nucleotides outside the gene matches: 12. This CDR3 region has 17 residues. Germline V gives CDR1 MGHRA, CDR2 YSYEKL. The CDR3 DNA is TGCGCCAGCAGCCCTCGAGTAGCGGGAGGGCCTGATAATGAGCAGTTCTTC. Translation gives CASSPRVAGGPDNEQFF.

The V call is TRBV7-9, the J call TRBJ2-7; 9 bases map to TRBD1. The V gene end was trimmed by 4 bases and the J gene end by 4 bases; junction bases not matched to a gene: 11. CDR1 is SEHNR and CDR2 is FQNEAQ in the germline V gene (reference sequence). This CDR3 contains 16 residues. The CDR3, as DNA: TGTGCCAGCAGCTCCACCGGGACAGGGAAAAGGTACGAGCAGTACTTC. This translates into CASSSTGTGKRYEQYF. Together with reference TRBV7-9 and TRBJ2-7, the CDR3 gives the full variable domain: DTGVSQNPRHKITKRGQNVTFRCDPISEHNRLYWYRQTLGQGPEFLTYFQNEAQLEKSRLLSDRFSAERPKGSFSTLEIQRTEQGDSAMYLCASSSTGTGKRYEQYFGPGTRLTVT.

This clone showed up just once. CDR3 residues: CASSLGDRTYQETQYF. As DNA, the CDR3 is TGTGCCAGCAGCTTAGGGGACAGAACATACCAAGAGACCCAGTACTTC. The V gene is TRBV7-3, the J gene TRBJ2-5, with 7 bases identical to TRBD1. The CDR3 sequence is 16 residues long. Trimming removed 2 bases from V and 0 bases from J; junction bases left unmatched: 6. The germline CDR1 and CDR2 sequences are SGHTA and FQGTGA.

The CDR3 reads CAWSVTVNYGYTF. The DNA of the CDR3 is TGTGCCTGGAGCGTAACAGTGAACTATGGCTACACCTTC. The chain has TRBV30 and TRBJ1-2; D not certain. The CDR3 extends over 13 amino acids. V gave up 3 bases and J gave up 2 bases, with 10 bases separating them. Germline CDR1 and CDR2: GTSNPN and SVGIG (reference sequence).

The genes are TRBV10-3 and TRBJ1-1, with D unresolved. There are 14 residues in the CDR3. V gave up 0 bases and J gave up 5 bases, with 10 bases separating them. Germline CDR1 and CDR2: ENHRY and SYGVKD. CDR3 region: CAISESSTGTEAFF. Written as DNA, the CDR3 is TGTGCCATCAGTGAGTCGAGCACGGGGACTGAAGCTTTCTTT.

The CDR3 nucleotides read TGTGCCAGCAGCCGACTGCCCAAATCCTACAATGAGCAGTTCTTC. Translation: CASSRLPKSYNEQFF. The gene calls are TRBV7-2 and TRBJ2-1; D gene ambiguous. The CDR3 covers 15 residues. Germline V lookup: CDR1 SGHTA, CDR2 FQGNSA. Trimming stripped 5 bases from V and 1 base from J, with 12 bases between.

This chain links TRBV15 with TRBJ1-5, with D possibly matching TRBD1 (6 bases). Trimming took off 1 base at V and 1 base at J, with 17 bases between the two ends. Per germline, CDR1 LNHNV and CDR2 YYDKDF (reference sequence). The CDR3 totals 18 residues. DNA for the CDR3: TGTGCCACCAGCAGAGCCATTGGGGCGGGGGCCAGCAATCAGCCCCAGCATTTT. Translating gives CATSRAIGAGASNQPQHF.

The rearrangement joins TRBV5-5 to TRBJ2-7; TRBD1 matches at 7 bases. Germline CDR1 SGHKS, CDR2 YYEKEE (reference sequence). The junction had 5 bases not matched to a gene; V was cut back by 5 bases and J by 6 bases. This CDR3 contains 12 residues. The chain's CDR3 is CASSGRGSEQYF. The CDR3 bases are TGTGCCAGCAGTGGCAGGGGGAGCGAGCAGTACTTC.

The chain recombines TRBV27 with TRBJ2-1, with no clear D. The CDR3 is 14 residues long. Germline V lookup: CDR1 MNHEY, CDR2 SMNVEV (reference sequence). V lost 5 bases to trimming and J lost 1 base, with 9 bases between them. CDR3 DNA: TGTGCCAGCAGTCCCGACCCTTCCTACAATGAGCAGTTCTTC. Translated: CASSPDPSYNEQFF.

In its sample, this clone was seen a few times. The V call is TRBV30, the J call TRBJ1-1, with unresolved D. Trimming removed 4 bases from V and 0 bases from J, with 9 bases in between. Germline values: CDR1 GTSNPN, CDR2 SVGIG (reference sequence). This CDR3 is 13 amino acids long. CDR3 nucleotide sequence: TGTGCCTGGATGAGGCAGATGAACACTGAAGCTTTCTTT. Its protein product is CAWMRQMNTEAFF.

The chain carries TRBV7-3 and TRBJ2-1; TRBD2 matches at 7 bases. V trimming: 1 base; J trimming: 0 bases; junction bases outside the gene matches: 6. The CDR3 is 17 residues long. CDR1 is SGHTA, CDR2 FQGTGA, per germline. The CDR3 here is CASSLMPSGSSYNEQFF. In DNA form, the CDR3 reads TGTGCCAGCAGCTTAATGCCTAGCGGAAGCTCCTACAATGAGCAGTTCTTC.

The chain combines TRBV29-1 with TRBJ2-7; D ambiguous. V shed 4 bases and J shed 0 bases, with 10 bases lying between them. This CDR3 has 13 amino acids. In germline, CDR1 is SQVTM, CDR2 ANQGSEA. The CDR3 bases are TGCAGCGTTGTCCGGTCAAGCTCCTACGAGCAGTACTTC. This codes for CSVVRSSSYEQYF.

J is TRBJ1-5 and V is TRBV5-8; unclear D gene. Per germline, CDR1 SGHTS and CDR2 YDEGEE. V shed 4 bases and J shed 0 bases, with 14 bases lying between them. This CDR3 is built from 16 residues. CDR3 bases: TGTGCCAGCAGCCGAACTCAGACTTATAGCAATCAGCCCCAGCATTTT. This translates into CASSRTQTYSNQPQHF.

The chain links TRBV29-1 to TRBJ1-5; TRBD1 aligns across 7 bases. Germline CDR1 reads SQVTM; CDR2 reads ANQGSEA. This CDR3 is built from 13 residues. Unmatched junction bases numbered 2, after V lost 5 bases and J lost 1 base. The CDR3 bases are TGCAGCGTTTTGACAGGGAGCAATCAGCCCCAGCATTTT. Protein sequence: CSVLTGSNQPQHF.

V gene TRBV2 combines with J gene TRBJ2-7; 8 bases match TRBD1. The germline V gene encodes CDR1 SNHLY and CDR2 FYNNEI. V lost 6 bases, J lost 5 bases, and 12 bases stayed unmatched. The CDR3 runs 15 residues. The CDR3 here is CASRLGQGAPHEQYF. CDR3 nucleotides: TGTGCCAGCAGGCTCGGACAGGGAGCTCCCCACGAGCAGTACTTC. Variable domain in full (rest from reference TRBV2 and TRBJ2-7): EPEVTQTPSHQVTQMGQEVILRCVPISNHLYFYWYRQILGQKVEFLVSFYNNEISEKSEIFDDQFSVERPDGSNFTLKIRSTKLEDSAMYFCASRLGQGAPHEQYFGPGTRLTVT.

This CDR3 reads CASSEGDEQFF. Written as DNA, the CDR3 is TGCGCCAGCAGTGAGGGGGATGAGCAGTTCTTC. This chain connects TRBV10-1 to TRBJ2-1; no reliable D call. CDR1 is WNHNN and CDR2 is SYGVQD in the germline V gene (reference sequence). The length of the CDR3 is 11 residues. V shed 2 bases and J shed 8 bases, with 4 bases lying between them.

The rearrangement links TRBV9 to TRBJ1-5, with a weak D call TRBD1 (5 bases). The CDR3 length is 16 residues. Germline loops: CDR1 SGDLS, CDR2 YYNGEE. Between the trimmed V and J ends, which lost 3 bases and 2 bases, there was a span of 15 bases. The CDR3: CASSAGVGGGNQPQHF. As DNA, the CDR3 is TGTGCCAGCAGCGCCGGGGTGGGGGGAGGCAATCAGCCCCAGCATTTT. Variable domain in full (rest from reference TRBV9 and TRBJ1-5): DSGVTQTPKHLITATGQRVTLRCSPRSGDLSVYWYQQSLDQGLQFLIQYYNGEERAKGNILERFSAQQFPDLHSELNLSSLELGDSALYFCASSAGVGGGNQPQHFGDGTRLSIL.

V usage is TRBV19 and J usage is TRBJ1-2; D gene unclear. Trimming stripped 6 bases from V and 7 bases from J, with 18 bases between. The CDR3 loop spans 14 amino acids. CDR1 is LNHDA, CDR2 SQIVND, per germline (reference sequence). Here the CDR3 DNA reads TGTGCCAGTAGCCCTCGAAGACTGGCTAGTGGCTACACCTTC. It encodes CASSPRRLASGYTF. The full variable domain, completed using reference TRBV19 and TRBJ1-2, is DGGITQSPKYLFRKEGQNVTLSCEQNLNHDAMYWYRQDPGQGLRLIYYSQIVNDFQKGDIAEGYSVSREKKESFPLTVTSAQKNPTAFYLCASSPRRLASGYTFGSGTRLTVV.